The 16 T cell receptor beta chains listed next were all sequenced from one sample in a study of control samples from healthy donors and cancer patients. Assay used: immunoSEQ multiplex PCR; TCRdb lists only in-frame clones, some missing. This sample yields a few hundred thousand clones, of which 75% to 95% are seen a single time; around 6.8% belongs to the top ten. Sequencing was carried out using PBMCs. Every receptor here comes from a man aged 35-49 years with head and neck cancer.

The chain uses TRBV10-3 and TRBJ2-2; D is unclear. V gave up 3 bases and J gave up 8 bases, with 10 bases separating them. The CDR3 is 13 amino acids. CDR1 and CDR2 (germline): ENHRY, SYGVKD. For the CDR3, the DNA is TGTGCCATCAGTGACCTAGACTTGGGGGAGCTGTTTTTT. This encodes CAISDLDLGELFF.

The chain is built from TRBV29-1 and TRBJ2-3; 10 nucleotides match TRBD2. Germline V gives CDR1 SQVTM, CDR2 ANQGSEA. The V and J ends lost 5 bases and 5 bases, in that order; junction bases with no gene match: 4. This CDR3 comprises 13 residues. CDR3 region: CSVSAGGEDTQYF. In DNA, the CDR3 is TGCAGCGTTTCAGCGGGAGGGGAAGATACGCAGTATTTT.

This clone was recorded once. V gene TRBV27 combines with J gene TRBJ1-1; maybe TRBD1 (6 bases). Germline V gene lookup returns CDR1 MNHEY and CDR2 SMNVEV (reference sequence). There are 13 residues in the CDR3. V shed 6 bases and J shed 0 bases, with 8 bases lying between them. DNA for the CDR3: TGTGCCAGCAGCACAGGGTTGAACACTGAAGCTTTCTTT. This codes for CASSTGLNTEAFF.

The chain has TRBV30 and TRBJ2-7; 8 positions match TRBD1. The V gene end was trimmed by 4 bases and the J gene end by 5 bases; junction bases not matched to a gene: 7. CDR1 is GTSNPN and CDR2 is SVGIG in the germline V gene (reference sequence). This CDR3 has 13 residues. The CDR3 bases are TGTGCCTGGATTCGTGCAGGGGGCAACGAGCAGTACTTC. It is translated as CAWIRAGGNEQYF.

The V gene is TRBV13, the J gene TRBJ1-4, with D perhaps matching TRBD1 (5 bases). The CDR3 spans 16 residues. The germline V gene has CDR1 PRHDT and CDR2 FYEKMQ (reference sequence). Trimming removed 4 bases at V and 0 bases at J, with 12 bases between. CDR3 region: CASSSTGLATNEKLFF. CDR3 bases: TGTGCCAGCAGCTCCACAGGCCTTGCAACTAATGAAAAACTGTTTTTT. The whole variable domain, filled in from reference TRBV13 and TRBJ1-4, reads AAGVIQSPRHLIKEKRETATLKCYPIPRHDTVYWYQQGPGQDPQFLISFYEKMQSDKGSIPDRFSAQQFSDYHSELNMSSLELGDSALYFCASSSTGLATNEKLFFGSGTQLSVL.

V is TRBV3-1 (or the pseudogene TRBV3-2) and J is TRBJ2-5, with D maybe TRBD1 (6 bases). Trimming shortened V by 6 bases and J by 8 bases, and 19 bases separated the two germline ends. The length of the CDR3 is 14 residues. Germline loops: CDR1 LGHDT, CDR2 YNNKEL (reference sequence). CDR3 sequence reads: CASRSDRAGVTQYF. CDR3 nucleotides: TGTGCCAGCAGATCGGACAGAGCCGGAGTCACCCAGTACTTC.

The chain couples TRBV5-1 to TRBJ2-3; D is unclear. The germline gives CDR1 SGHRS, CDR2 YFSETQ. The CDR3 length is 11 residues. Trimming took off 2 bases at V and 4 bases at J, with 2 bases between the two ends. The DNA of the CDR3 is TGCGCCAGCAGCTTTGCAGATACGCAGTATTTT. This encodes CASSFADTQYF.

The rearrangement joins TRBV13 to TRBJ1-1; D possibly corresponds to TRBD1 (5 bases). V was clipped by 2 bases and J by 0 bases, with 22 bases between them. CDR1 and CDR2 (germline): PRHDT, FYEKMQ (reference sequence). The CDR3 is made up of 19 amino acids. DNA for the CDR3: TGTGCCAGCAGCTTAAAAAACTGGGACCTAGGGAGGGTGAACACTGAAGCTTTCTTT. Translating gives CASSLKNWDLGRVNTEAFF.

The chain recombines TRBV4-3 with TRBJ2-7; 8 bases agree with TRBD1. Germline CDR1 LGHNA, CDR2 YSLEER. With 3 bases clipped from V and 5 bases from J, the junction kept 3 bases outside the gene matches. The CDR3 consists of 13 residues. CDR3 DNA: TGCGCCAGCAGCCACAAGACAGGGGACGAGCAGTACTTC. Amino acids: CASSHKTGDEQYF.

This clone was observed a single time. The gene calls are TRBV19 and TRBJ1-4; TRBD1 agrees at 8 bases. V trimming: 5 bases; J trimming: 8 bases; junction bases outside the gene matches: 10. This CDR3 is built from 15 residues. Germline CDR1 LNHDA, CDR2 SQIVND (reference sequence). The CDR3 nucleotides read TGTGCCAGTAGTGGTCGTGACAGGGGTTGGGAAAAACTGTTTTTT. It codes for CASSGRDRGWEKLFF.

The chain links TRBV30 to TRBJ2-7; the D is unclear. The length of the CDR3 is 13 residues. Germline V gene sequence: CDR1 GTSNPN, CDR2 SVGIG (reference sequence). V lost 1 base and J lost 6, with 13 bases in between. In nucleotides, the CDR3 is TGTGCCTGGAGTGAAGGCAGGCTTAGCGAGCAGTACTTC. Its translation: CAWSEGRLSEQYF. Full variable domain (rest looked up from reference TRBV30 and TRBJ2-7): SQTIHQWPATLVQPVGSPLSLECTVEGTSNPNLYWYRQAAGRGLQLLFYSVGIGQISSEVPQNLSASRPQDRQFILSSKKLLLSDSGFYLCAWSEGRLSEQYFGPGTRLTVT.

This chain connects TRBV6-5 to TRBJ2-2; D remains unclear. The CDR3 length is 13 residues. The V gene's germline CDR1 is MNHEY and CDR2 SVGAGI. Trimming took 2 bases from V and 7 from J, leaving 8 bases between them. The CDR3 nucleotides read TGTGCCAGCAGTTACGGGCGGAACGGGGAGCTGTTTTTT. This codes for CASSYGRNGELFF.

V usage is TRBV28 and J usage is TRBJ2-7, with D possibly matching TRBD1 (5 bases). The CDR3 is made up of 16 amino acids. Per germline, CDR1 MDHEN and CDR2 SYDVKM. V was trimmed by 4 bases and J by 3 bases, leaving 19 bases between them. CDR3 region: CASSSPSTATFYEQYF. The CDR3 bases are TGTGCCAGCAGTTCCCCCTCGACAGCCACCTTCTACGAGCAGTACTTC.

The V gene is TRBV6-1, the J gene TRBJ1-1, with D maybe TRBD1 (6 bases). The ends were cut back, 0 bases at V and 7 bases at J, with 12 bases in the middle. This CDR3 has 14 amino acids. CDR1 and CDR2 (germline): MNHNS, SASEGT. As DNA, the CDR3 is TGTGCCAGCAGTGAAGCAGACACAGGGTTTGAAGCTTTCTTT. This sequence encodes CASSEADTGFEAFF.

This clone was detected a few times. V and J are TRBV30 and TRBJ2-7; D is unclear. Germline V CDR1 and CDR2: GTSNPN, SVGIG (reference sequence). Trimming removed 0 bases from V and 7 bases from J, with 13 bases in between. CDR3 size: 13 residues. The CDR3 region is CAWSVGDKGEQYF. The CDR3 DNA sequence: TGTGCCTGGAGTGTAGGAGATAAAGGAGAGCAGTACTTC.

Here the CDR3 reads CASSSRQGAGIQYF. CDR3 sequence (DNA): TGTGCCAGCAGTTCGCGACAGGGGGCCGGCATTCAGTACTTC. This chain connects TRBV28 to TRBJ2-4, with TRBD1 matching over 10 bases. J gave up 9 bases and V 4 bases, and 6 bases lay outside the gene matches. There are 14 residues in the CDR3. The germline CDR1 and CDR2 sequences are MDHEN and SYDVKM.